The source of this T cell receptor beta chain is a study of beta chain features in type 1 diabetes. Broader study findings: Type 1 diabetes patients showed a moderate but significant shortening of TCRB CDR3s in all four CD4+ subsets.

A word on this clone: Its antigen is unknown.

Reverse transcription of all isolated RNA meant that expressed TCRB transcripts were sequenced. The assay was immunoSEQ multiplex PCR, and TCRdb's table has in-frame clones only and misses some. Of more than 300,000 clones listed, roughly 12% are singletons. Germline CDR1 reads LNHDA; CDR2 reads SQIVND (reference sequence). V trimming: 5 bases; J trimming: 4 bases; junction bases outside the gene matches: 8. The length of the CDR3 is 15 residues. The receptor was derived from a man in his late teens or twenties in good health. What was sequenced was naive CD4+ T cells from blood. J is TRBJ1-5 and V is TRBV19, with 7 bases aligning to TRBD1. The CDR3 loop is CASSAAIQGNQPQHF. The CDR3 DNA follows: TGTGCCAGTAGTGCGGCGATACAGGGGAATCAGCCCCAGCATTTT. The variable domain in full, with the rest retrieved from reference TRBV19 and TRBJ1-5, is DGGITQSPKYLFRKEGQNVTLSCEQNLNHDAMYWYRQDPGQGLRLIYYSQIVNDFQKGDIAEGYSVSREKKESFPLTVTSAQKNPTAFYLCASSAAIQGNQPQHFGDGTRLSIL.